Below are 19 T cell receptor beta chains sequenced from a single sample in a study of blood T cell repertoires in COVID-19. This table comes from immunoSEQ multiplex PCR, and its TCRdb copy is limited to in-frame clones, with some not included. The table shows 410,000 or so clones, with approximately 91% occurring only once. What was sequenced was peripheral blood. The receptors shown here come from a woman between 35 and 50 years old with COVID-19, enrolled during active disease.

The rearrangement links TRBV4-3 to TRBJ2-2; 9 bases line up with TRBD2. Germline loops: CDR1 LGHNA, CDR2 YSLEER. The V segment lost 0 bases and the J segment 4 bases; nucleotides outside the gene matches: 6. The CDR3 is 17 residues long. This CDR3 reads CASSQDLAGVGTGELFF. Written as DNA, the CDR3 is TGCGCCAGCAGCCAAGATTTAGCGGGAGTTGGCACCGGGGAGCTGTTTTTT.

The chain has TRBV19 and TRBJ1-5; no firm D call. This CDR3 spans 15 amino acids. With 9 bases removed from V and 2 bases from J, the gap between germline ends came to 17 bases. Germline assignment: CDR1 LNHDA and CDR2 SQIVND (reference sequence). The CDR3 nucleotides are TGTGCCAGCCGTATTCGGGGTAAAGGCAATCAGCCCCAGCATTTT. This codes for CASRIRGKGNQPQHF.

The chain has TRBV5-6 and TRBJ1-4, with TRBD1 as a possible D gene (6 bases). CDR1 SGHDT and CDR2 YYEEEE come from the germline V gene. The CDR3 covers 14 residues. The germline V and J ends were trimmed by 4 bases and 8 bases, with 15 bases remaining between them. In DNA form, the CDR3 reads TGTGCCAGCAGCCCACAGGGTAGGGGCGAAAAACTGTTTTTT. Encoded protein: CASSPQGRGEKLFF.

The chain carries TRBV4-1 and TRBJ2-1; 11 bases are shared with TRBD2. CDR3 length: 16 residues. Germline V lookup: CDR1 MGHRA, CDR2 YSYEKL. J lost 4 bases, V lost 8 bases, and 10 bases had no gene match. The CDR3 coding sequence is TGCGCCAGCCCCAGGGGGACTAGCGGCAGATACAATGAGCAGTTCTTC. This encodes CASPRGTSGRYNEQFF.

CDR3 amino acids: CASTRTPVDRYGYTF. CDR3 DNA sequence: TGTGCCAGCACCCGAACCCCCGTTGACAGATATGGCTACACCTTC. V and J are TRBV6-1 and TRBJ1-2; perhaps TRBD1 as D (5 bases). V lost 7 bases and J 5 bases, leaving 20 bases between the germline ends. The CDR3 covers 15 residues. The germline V gene has CDR1 MNHNS and CDR2 SASEGT.

The J gene is TRBJ2-3, the V gene TRBV19, with TRBD2 as a possible D gene (6 bases). Germline CDR1 is LNHDA and CDR2 is SQIVND (reference sequence). The V end was cut by 5 bases, the J end by 1 base, with 16 bases between. This CDR3 region has 16 residues. The CDR3 coding sequence is TGTGCCAGTAGTGGGCGACTAGTTTTCGGCACAGATACGCAGTATTTT. Its translation is CASSGRLVFGTDTQYF.

This chain links TRBV11-2 with TRBJ1-3; D remains ambiguous. The CDR3 spans 17 residues. The V end was cut by 3 bases, the J end by 1 base, with 16 bases between. Looked up from germline, CDR1 is SGHAT and CDR2 is FQNNGV. The CDR3 coding sequence is TGTGCCAGCAGCTTTCTCCCCCCTGGGCCTTCTGGAAACACCATATATTTT. Protein product: CASSFLPPGPSGNTIYF.

This chain connects TRBV7-9 to TRBJ1-2; 8 bases fit TRBD1. Germline loops: CDR1 SEHNR, CDR2 FQNEAQ (reference sequence). V lost 5 bases, J lost 3 bases, and 8 bases stayed unmatched. CDR3 length: 15 amino acids. DNA of the CDR3: TGTGCCAGCAGCACGACAGGGGAGGAGGACTATGGCTACACCTTC. As protein: CASSTTGEEDYGYTF.

This chain joins TRBV15 and TRBJ2-3; 7 bases match TRBD1. Trimming at V came to 7 bases and at J to 2 bases, leaving 9 bases not matched to a gene. Germline CDR1 LNHNV, CDR2 YYDKDF (reference sequence). The CDR3 is 15 amino acids. Written as DNA, the CDR3 is TGTGCCACCACCGAGACAGGGATGTTCACAGATACGCAGTATTTT. Amino acid sequence: CATTETGMFTDTQYF.

This clone appeared a few times. Written as DNA, the CDR3 is TGTGCCAGCAGCCAGGTGGGACAGGAGGAGCAGTACTTC. Its protein product is CASSQVGQEEQYF. The rearrangement joins TRBV3-1 (or the pseudogene TRBV3-2) to TRBJ2-7; 8 bases agree with TRBD1. Losses at the gene ends were 3 bases for V and 7 bases for J; bases not matched to a gene: 5. Germline CDR1 and CDR2: LGHDT and YNNKEL (reference sequence). CDR3 length equals 13 residues.

This sequence joins TRBV30 and TRBJ1-2, with TRBD1 matching over 7 bases. Germline assignment: CDR1 GTSNPN and CDR2 SVGIG (reference sequence). The CDR3 sequence is 12 residues long. V lost 8 bases, J lost 3 bases, and 6 bases stayed unmatched. The CDR3 DNA reads as TGTGCCAGAGACAGGGTCGACTATGGCTACACCTTC. This codes for CARDRVDYGYTF.

The DNA of the CDR3 is TGTGCCAGCAGCGTAGGGTCTAGCGGGAGGGTTGAGACCCAGTACTTC. Encoded protein: CASSVGSSGRVETQYF. The V call is TRBV9, the J call TRBJ2-5; 12 nucleotides line up with TRBD2. The CDR3 spans 16 residues. The germline CDR1 and CDR2 sequences are SGDLS and YYNGEE. Trimming removed 0 bases from V and 5 bases from J; junction bases left unmatched: 5.

The chain joins TRBV29-1 to TRBJ1-1, with D perhaps matching TRBD1 (5 bases). Per germline, CDR1 SQVTM and CDR2 ANQGSEA. V dropped 6 bases and J dropped 1 base, with 30 bases sitting between them. The CDR3 has 19 residues. This CDR3 reads CSVQQAPDRGWARNTEAFF. CDR3 nucleotides: TGCAGCGTCCAACAGGCGCCTGATCGAGGTTGGGCCCGGAACACTGAAGCTTTCTTT.

With respect to this clone: In the same sample, other DNA sequences code for this CDR3. The V gene is TRBV4-3, the J gene TRBJ2-5; no clear D. Germline V gene sequence: CDR1 LGHNA, CDR2 YSLEER. This CDR3 comprises 15 residues. V shed 1 base and J shed 1 base, with 10 bases lying between them. Written as DNA, the CDR3 is TGCGCCAGCAGCCAAGCTGGCGGCTCCCAAGAGACCCAGTACTTC. The encoded protein is CASSQAGGSQETQYF.

The chain joins TRBV28 to TRBJ1-1, with no clear D. Germline V gene data show CDR1 as MDHEN and CDR2 as SYDVKM. The ends were cut back, 2 bases at V and 5 bases at J, with 18 bases in the middle. This CDR3 region has 16 residues. The CDR3 DNA reads as TGTGCCAGCAGTTTAGAGGTTTTGGAGGGCGGGACTGAAGCTTTCTTT. Translating it yields CASSLEVLEGGTEAFF.

The V call is TRBV12-3 or TRBV12-4, the J call TRBJ2-1; possible D gene TRBD2, 5 bases. The CDR3 is 11 residues long. Deletions cut 5 bases from V and 8 bases from J, with 7 bases between. DNA of the CDR3: TGTGCCAGCAGTCGGGGATATGAGCAGTTCTTC. It yields the protein CASSRGYEQFF.

This clone was detected once. This sequence joins TRBV5-4 and TRBJ1-1; 8 bases agree with TRBD1. In germline, CDR1 is SGHNT, CDR2 YYREEE (reference sequence). Germline trimming cut 4 bases from V and 4 bases from J; bases unmatched to any gene: 9. This CDR3 has 15 amino acids. In DNA, the CDR3 is TGTGCCAGCAGCCGGCCCGTCGGACAGGGCACTGAAGCTTTCTTT. It translates to CASSRPVGQGTEAFF. Full variable domain (missing parts from reference TRBV5-4 and TRBJ1-1): ETGVTQSPTHLIKTRGQQVTLRCSSQSGHNTVSWYQQALGQGPQFIFQYYREEENGRGNFPPRFSGLQFPNYSSELNVNALELDDSALYLCASSRPVGQGTEAFFGQGTRLTVV.

This chain joins TRBV7-2 and TRBJ2-5, with a possible D match to TRBD2 (6 bases). The CDR3 covers 17 residues. Germline CDR1 SGHTA, CDR2 FQGNSA. V lost 0 bases to trimming and J lost 0 bases, with 14 bases between them. The CDR3 here is CASSLAKDYRNQETQYF. Here the CDR3 DNA reads TGTGCCAGCAGCTTAGCCAAGGACTACAGAAACCAAGAGACCCAGTACTTC. The entire variable domain, with the rest obtained from reference TRBV7-2 and TRBJ2-5, is as follows: GAGVSQSPSNKVTEKGKDVELRCDPISGHTALYWYRQSLGQGLEFLIYFQGNSAPDKSGLPSDRFSAERTGGSVSTLTIQRTQQEDSAVYLCASSLAKDYRNQETQYFGPGTRLLVL.

This chain joins TRBV19 and TRBJ2-7; 7 nucleotides agree with TRBD1. The CDR3 is made up of 14 amino acids. After removal of 6 bases from V and 3 bases from J, the junction contained 8 bases not matched to a gene. CDR1 is LNHDA and CDR2 is SQIVND in the germline V gene (reference sequence). DNA of the CDR3: TGTGCCAGTAGCGGGAACAGGGGCCGCTACGAGCAGTACTTC. This gives the protein CASSGNRGRYEQYF.